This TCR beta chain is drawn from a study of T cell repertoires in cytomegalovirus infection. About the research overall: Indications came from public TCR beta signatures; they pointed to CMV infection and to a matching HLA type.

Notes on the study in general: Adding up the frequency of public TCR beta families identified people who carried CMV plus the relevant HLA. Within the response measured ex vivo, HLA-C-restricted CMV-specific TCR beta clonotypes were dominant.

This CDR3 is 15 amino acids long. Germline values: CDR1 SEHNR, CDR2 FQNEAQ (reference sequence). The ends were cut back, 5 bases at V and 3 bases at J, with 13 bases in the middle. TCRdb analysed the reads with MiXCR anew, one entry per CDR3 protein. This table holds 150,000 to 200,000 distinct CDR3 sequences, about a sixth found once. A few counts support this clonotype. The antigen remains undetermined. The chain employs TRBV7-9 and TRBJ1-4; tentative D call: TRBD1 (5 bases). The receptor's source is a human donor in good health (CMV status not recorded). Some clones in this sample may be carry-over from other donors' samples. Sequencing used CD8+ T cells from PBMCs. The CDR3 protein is CASSTPRQPNEKLFF. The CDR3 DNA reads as TGTGCCAGCAGCACACCAAGACAGCCTAATGAAAAACTGTTTTTT.